This T cell receptor (beta chain) came from a study of patients and donors after allogeneic stem cell transplantation. CDR3 size: 17 residues. V shed 0 bases and J shed 0 bases, with 14 bases lying between them. The germline V gene has CDR1 ENHRY and CDR2 SYGVKD. TCRdb re-derived calls from the RT-PCR reads in MiXCR, one entry per CDR3 protein. The repertoire includes around 2,000 distinct CDR3 sequences, around 30% of them detected once, and about a sixth sits in the top ten. The rearrangement links TRBV10-3 to TRBJ1-1; unclear D gene. The sequence came from a human donor who was either an allogeneic HSCT recipient or a stem cell or donor lymphocyte infusion donor (not recorded which). It is not recorded whose cells these are; they may come from a transplant donor. Source material: blood, either unsorted or a sorted T cell fraction (not recorded which). CDR3 sequence (DNA): TGTGCCATCAGTGAGTCCGTTCTAGGTCCGATGAACACTGAAGCTTTCTTT. Protein sequence: CAISESVLGPMNTEAFF.